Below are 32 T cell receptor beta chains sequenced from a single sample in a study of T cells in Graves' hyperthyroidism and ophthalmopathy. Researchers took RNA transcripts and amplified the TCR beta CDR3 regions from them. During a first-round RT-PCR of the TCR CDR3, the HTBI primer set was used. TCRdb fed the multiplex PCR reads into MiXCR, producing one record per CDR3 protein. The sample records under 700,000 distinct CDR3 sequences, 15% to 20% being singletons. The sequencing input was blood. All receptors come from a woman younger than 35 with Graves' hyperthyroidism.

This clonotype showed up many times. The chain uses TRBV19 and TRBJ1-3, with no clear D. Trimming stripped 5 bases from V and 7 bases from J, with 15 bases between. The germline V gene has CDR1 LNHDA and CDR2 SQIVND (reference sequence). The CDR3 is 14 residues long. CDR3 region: CASSPSGHGNTIYF. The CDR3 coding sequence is TGTGCCAGTAGTCCCTCGGGCCATGGGAACACCATATATTTT.

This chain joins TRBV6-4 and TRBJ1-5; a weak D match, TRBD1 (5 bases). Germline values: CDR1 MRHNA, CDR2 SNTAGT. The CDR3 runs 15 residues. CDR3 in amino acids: CAWGEGFPGNQPQHF. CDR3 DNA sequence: TGTGCTTGGGGGGAGGGGTTCCCTGGCAATCAGCCCCAGCATTTT.

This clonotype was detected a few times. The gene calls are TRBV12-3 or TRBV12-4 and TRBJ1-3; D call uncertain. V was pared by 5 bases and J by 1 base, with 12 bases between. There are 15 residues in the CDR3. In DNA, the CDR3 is TGTGCCAGCAGTCTCCAAGGGATTTCTGGAAACACCATATATTTT. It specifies CASSLQGISGNTIYF.

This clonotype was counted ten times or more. Written as DNA, the CDR3 is TGTGCCAGCAGCCCTTTAGCGTTGTCCTACGAGCAGTACTTC. Protein sequence: CASSPLALSYEQYF. The chain joins TRBV11-2 to TRBJ2-7; possibly TRBD2 for D (5 bases). The V gene's germline CDR1 is SGHAT and CDR2 FQNNGV. The V end was cut by 5 bases, the J end by 1 base, with 12 bases between. This CDR3 is 14 amino acids long.

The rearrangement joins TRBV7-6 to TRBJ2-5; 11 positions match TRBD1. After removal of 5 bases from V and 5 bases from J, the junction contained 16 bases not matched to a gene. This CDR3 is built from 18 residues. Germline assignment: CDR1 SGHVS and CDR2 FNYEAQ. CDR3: CASSQKGPGTGGGETQYF. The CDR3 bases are TGTGCCAGCAGCCAAAAGGGGCCCGGGACAGGGGGTGGGGAGACCCAGTACTTC.

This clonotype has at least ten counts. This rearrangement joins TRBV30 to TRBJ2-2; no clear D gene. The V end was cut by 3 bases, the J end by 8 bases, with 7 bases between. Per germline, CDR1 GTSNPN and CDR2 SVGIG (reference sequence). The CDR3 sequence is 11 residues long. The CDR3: CAWSAMGELFF. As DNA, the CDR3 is TGTGCCTGGAGCGCTATGGGGGAGCTGTTTTTT.

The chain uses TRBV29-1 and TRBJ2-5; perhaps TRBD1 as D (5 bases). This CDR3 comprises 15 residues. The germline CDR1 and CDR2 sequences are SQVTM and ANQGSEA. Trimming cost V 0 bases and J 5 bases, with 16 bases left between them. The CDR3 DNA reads TGCAGCGTTGAAGATCGGGTCCCAGGGATCGAGACCCAGTACTTC. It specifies CSVEDRVPGIETQYF.

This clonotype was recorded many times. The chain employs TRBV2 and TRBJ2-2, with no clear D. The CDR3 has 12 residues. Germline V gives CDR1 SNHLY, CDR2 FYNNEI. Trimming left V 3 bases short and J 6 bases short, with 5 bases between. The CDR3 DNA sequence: TGTGCCAGCAGTGAGAAGGCCGGGGAGCTGTTTTTT. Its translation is CASSEKAGELFF.

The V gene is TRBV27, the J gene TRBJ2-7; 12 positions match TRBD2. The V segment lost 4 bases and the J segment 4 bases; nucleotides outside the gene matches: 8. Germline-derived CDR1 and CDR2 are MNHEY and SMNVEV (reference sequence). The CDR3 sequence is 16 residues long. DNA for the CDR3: TGTGCCAGCAGTTCAGATGGACTAGCGGGACAATACGAGCAGTACTTC. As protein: CASSSDGLAGQYEQYF.

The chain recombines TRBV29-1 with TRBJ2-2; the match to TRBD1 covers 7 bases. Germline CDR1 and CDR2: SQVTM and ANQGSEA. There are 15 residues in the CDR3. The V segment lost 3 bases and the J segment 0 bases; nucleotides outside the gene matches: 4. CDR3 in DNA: TGCAGCGTTGATATTGGACAGGCGAACACCGGGGAGCTGTTTTTT. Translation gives CSVDIGQANTGELFF.

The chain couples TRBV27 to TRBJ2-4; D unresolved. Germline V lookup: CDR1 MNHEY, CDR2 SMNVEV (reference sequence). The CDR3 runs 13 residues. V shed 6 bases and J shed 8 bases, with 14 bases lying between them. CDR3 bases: TGTGCCAGCAGCCGTTTTCCCGAGGACATTCAGTACTTC. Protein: CASSRFPEDIQYF.

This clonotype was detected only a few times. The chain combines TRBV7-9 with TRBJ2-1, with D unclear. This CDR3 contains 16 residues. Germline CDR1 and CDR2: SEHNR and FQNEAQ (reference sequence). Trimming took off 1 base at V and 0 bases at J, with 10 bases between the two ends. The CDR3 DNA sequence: TGTGCCAGCAGCTTAGGCGGTGCCTACTCCTACAATGAGCAGTTCTTC. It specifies CASSLGGAYSYNEQFF.

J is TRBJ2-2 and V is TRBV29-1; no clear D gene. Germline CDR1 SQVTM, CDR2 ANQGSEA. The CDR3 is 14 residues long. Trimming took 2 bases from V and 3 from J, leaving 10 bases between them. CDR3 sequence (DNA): TGCAGCGTTGAACTACTACAACACACCGGGGAGCTGTTTTTT. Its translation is CSVELLQHTGELFF.

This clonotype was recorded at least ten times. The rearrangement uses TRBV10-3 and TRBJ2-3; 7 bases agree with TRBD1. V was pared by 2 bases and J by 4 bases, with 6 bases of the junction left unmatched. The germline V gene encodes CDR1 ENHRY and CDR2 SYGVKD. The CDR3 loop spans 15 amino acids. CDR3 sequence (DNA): TGTGCCATCAGTGAGGGAGACAGGGTCGCAGATACGCAGTATTTT. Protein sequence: CAISEGDRVADTQYF.

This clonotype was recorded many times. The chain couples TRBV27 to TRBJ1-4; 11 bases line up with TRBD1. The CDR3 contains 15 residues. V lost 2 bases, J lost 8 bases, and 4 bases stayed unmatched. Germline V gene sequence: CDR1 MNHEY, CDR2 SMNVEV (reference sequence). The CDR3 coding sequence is TGTGCCAGCAGTTTAACGGGACAGGGGGGCGAAAAACTGTTTTTT. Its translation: CASSLTGQGGEKLFF.

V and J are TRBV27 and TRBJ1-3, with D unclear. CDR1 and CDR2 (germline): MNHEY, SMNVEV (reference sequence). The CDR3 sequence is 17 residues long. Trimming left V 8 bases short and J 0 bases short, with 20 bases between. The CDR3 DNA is TGTGCCAGCGCGTCGATGGCGGACCTTTACTCTGGAAACACCATATATTTT. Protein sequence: CASASMADLYSGNTIYF.

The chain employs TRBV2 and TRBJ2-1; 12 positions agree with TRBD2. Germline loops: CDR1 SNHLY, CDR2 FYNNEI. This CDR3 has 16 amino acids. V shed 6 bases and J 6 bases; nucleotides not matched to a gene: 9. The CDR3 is CASRLSGLAGSNEQFF. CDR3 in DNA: TGTGCCAGCAGACTAAGTGGACTAGCGGGATCCAATGAGCAGTTCTTC.

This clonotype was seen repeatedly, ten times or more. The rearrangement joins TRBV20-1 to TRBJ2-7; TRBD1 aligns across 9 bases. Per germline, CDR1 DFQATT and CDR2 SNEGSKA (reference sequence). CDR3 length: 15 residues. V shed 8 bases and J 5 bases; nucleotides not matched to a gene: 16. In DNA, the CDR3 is TGCAGTCTCAACCACGGGACAGGGAATCTCCACGAGCAGTACTTC. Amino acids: CSLNHGTGNLHEQYF.

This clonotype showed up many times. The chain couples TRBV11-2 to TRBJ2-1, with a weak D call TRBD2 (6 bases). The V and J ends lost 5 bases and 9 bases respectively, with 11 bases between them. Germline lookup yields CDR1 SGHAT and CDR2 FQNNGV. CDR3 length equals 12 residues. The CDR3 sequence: CASSRLVLEQFF. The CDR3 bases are TGTGCCAGCAGCCGACTAGTCCTTGAGCAGTTCTTC.

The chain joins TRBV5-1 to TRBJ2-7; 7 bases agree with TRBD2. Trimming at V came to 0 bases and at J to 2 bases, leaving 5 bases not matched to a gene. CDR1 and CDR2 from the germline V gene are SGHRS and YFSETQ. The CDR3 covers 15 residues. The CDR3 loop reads CASSLANSGTYEQYF. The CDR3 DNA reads TGCGCCAGCAGCTTGGCCAACAGCGGGACCTACGAGCAGTACTTC.

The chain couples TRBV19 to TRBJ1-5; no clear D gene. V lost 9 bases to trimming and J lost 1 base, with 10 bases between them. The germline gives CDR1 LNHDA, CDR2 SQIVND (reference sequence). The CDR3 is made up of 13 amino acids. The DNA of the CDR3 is TGTGCCAGGGCGGGTACGAGCAATCAGCCCCAGCATTTT. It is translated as CARAGTSNQPQHF.

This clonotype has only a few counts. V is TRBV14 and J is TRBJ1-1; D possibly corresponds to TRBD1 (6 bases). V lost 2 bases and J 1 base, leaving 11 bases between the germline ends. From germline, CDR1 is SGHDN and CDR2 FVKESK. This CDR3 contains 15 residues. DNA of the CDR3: TGTGCCAGCAGCCAACCAGGGGCGCAGAACACTGAAGCTTTCTTT. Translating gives CASSQPGAQNTEAFF.

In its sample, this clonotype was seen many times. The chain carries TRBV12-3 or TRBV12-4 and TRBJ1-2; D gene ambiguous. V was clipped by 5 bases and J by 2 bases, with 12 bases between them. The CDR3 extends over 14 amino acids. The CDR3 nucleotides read TGTGCCAGCAGTCATCAAAATCCCAACTATGGCTACACCTTC. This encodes CASSHQNPNYGYTF.

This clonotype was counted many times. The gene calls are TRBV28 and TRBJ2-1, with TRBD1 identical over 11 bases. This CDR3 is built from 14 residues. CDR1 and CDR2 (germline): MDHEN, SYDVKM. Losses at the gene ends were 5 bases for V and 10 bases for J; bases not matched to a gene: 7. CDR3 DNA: TGTGCCAGCAGTCGGGACAGGGGGTCGAGCGAGCAGTTCTTC. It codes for CASSRDRGSSEQFF. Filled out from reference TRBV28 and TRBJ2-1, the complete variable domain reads DVKVTQSSRYLVKRTGEKVFLECVQDMDHENMFWYRQDPGLGLRLIYFSYDVKMKEKGDIPEGYSVSREKKERFSLILESASTNQTSMYLCASSRDRGSSEQFFGPGTRLTVL.

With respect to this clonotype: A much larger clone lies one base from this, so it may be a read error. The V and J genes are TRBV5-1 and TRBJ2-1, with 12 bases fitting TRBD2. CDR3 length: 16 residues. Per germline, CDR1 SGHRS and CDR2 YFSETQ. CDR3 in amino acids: CASSLMTSGRGNERFF. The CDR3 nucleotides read TGCGCCAGCAGCTTGATGACTAGCGGGAGAGGGAATGAGCGGTTCTTC.

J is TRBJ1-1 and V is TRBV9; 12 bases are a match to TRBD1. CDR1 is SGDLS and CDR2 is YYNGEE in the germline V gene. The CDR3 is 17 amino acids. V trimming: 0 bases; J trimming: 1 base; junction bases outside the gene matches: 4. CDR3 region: CASSVGSGQGANTEAFF. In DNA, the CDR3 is TGTGCCAGCAGCGTAGGATCGGGACAGGGGGCGAACACTGAAGCTTTCTTT.

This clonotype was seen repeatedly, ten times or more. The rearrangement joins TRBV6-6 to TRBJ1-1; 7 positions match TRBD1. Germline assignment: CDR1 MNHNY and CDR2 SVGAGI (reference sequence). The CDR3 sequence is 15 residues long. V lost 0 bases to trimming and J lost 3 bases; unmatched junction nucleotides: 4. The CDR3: CASSYSWDRYTEAFF. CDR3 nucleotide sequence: TGTGCCAGCAGTTACTCGTGGGACAGATACACTGAAGCTTTCTTT.

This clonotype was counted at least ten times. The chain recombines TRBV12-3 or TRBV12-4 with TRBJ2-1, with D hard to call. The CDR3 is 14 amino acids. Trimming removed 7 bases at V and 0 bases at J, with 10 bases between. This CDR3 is CASTFTSSYNEQFF. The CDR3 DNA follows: TGTGCCAGCACCTTCACCAGCTCCTACAATGAGCAGTTCTTC.

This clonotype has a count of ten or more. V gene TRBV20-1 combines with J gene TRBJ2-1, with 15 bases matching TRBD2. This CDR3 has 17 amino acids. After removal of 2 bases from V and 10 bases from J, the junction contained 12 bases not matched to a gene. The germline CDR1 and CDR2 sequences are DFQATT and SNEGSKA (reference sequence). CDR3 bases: TGCAGTGCTAGACGGGACAGGGGACTAGCGGGGGGAGAAGAGCAGTTCTTC. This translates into CSARRDRGLAGGEEQFF.

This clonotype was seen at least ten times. CDR3 protein: CSAQGVDREDQPQHF. In nucleotides, the CDR3 is TGCAGTGCCCAGGGGGTGGACAGGGAGGATCAGCCCCAGCATTTT. The gene calls are TRBV20-1 and TRBJ1-5; 8 bases fit TRBD1. The ends lost 6 bases at V and 5 bases at J; junction bases unmatched: 12. CDR3 length: 15 residues. Per the germline V gene, CDR1 is DFQATT and CDR2 is SNEGSKA (reference sequence).

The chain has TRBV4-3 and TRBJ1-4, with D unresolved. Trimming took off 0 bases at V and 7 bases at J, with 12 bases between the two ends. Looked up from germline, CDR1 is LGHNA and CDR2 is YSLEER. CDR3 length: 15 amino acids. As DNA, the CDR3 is TGCGCCAGCAGCCAAGATTTTAGCGAGGGTGAAAAACTGTTTTTT. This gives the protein CASSQDFSEGEKLFF.

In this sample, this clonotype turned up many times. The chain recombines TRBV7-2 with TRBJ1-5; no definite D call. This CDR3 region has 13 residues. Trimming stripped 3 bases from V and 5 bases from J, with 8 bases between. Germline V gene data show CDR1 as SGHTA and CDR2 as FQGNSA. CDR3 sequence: CASSLVSDQPQHF. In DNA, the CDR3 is TGTGCCAGCAGCTTGGTCTCGGATCAGCCCCAGCATTTT.